This T cell receptor beta chain was obtained from a study of shared clonotypes between healthy human individuals (dated by TCRdb to the early 2020s). About the study as a whole: A couple of women and three men aged 18 to 49 years were included in the cohort. Per donor, three plates each were used for CD4 naive and CD4 memory, two for CD8 naive, and one for CD8 memory. To estimate repertoire size and how much clonotypes are shared between individuals, the study performed deep sequencing of blood TCR repertoires from about five healthy adults. To increase sequencing depth and limit assay-specific biases, TCR repertoire library preparation and sequencing were carried out by different laboratories using diverse techniques. Each donor's leukapheresis produced roughly between roughly 0.85 and 10 billion PBMCs.

Donors were healthy HIV-negative adults with no recently reported acute infections or vaccinations. Every donor was a Caucasian adult living in Nashville, Tennessee, USA. Magnetic negative selection was used to enrich CD4+ T cells, after which naive cells were positively selected on CD45RA and the negative fraction became the memory subset. Blood was collected by leukapheresis, and PBMCs were isolated by Ficoll-Histopaque density gradient centrifugation and then cryopreserved in liquid nitrogen vapor phase. Purity and quantity of every magnetically sorted T cell population were checked by analytical flow cytometry. Genomic DNA was isolated from every sorted fraction and measured by UV absorbance on a Nanodrop 2000c. Using the deep immunoSEQ assay, multiplex PCR amplified TCR CDR3 regions from genomic DNA. Extracted genomic DNA from each cell subset was distributed evenly across all wells of several immunoSEQ 96-well plates, and each plate was treated as a replicate. For sorted subsets, 200 ng of genomic DNA, equivalent to around 30,000 T cell genomes, went into each replicate PCR. Purified libraries were quantified with a Qubit 3.0 fluorometer, sized on a Bioanalyzer 2100, and re-quantified with the KAPA Library Quantification kit. A separate single-read 150-cycle Illumina NextSeq 550 flow cell was used to sequence each immunoSEQ 96-well plate. In the authors' own workflow: Because only junctional sequences without quality scores were contained in the immunoSEQ output, filtering matching that applied to full-length reads could not be performed. To assign V/J genes and CDR3, sequences were annotated against IMGT germline references using PyIR, a Python wrapper for IgBLAST v1.9. Reads were filtered out if the reads had weak V/J assignments (E-value above 1e-6), no CDR3, stop codons, out-of-frame junctions, or ambiguous translated residues. A V3J clonotype was defined by an identical inferred V gene, J gene, and CDR3 amino acid sequence. To compute the percentage overlap between repertoires, the number of shared unique clonotypes was divided by the size of the smaller repertoire. Richness of each repertoire was evaluated using RTK rarefaction, the Chao1 estimator, and Recon v2.1 estimates of unobserved clonotypes. OLGA was used to compute generation probabilities for all TCRbeta clonotypes that the gDNA method yielded from a handful of donors. What TCRdb holds here is the immuneACCESS table cut down to in-frame rearrangements. Part of the clones is not present; checked against another copy, under half of the missing clones reflect an unresolved V gene, and the others are unexplained. V and J calls plus clone size are reproduced from that table; the DNA served to infer D and trimming. The sample has roughly 1 million clones on record, around 75% of them singletons. About 1.5% of the sample goes to the ten largest clones.

Findings and caveats that apply to the study as a whole: Pairwise subsampling led to the expectation that sequencing depth would affect the degree of clonotype sharing among donors. Rarefaction of sorted-subset datasets indicated incomplete sequencing despite the large sequencing depth. Sampling was restricted to blood, and TCR repertoires in tissues likely differ from the TCR repertoires found in blood. Approximately 5% of naive CD4, more than 3% of naive CD8, roughly 2.4% of memory CD4, and 0.4% of memory CD8 clonotypes were shared across several donors. The small number of donors limited the genetic and exposure-history diversity represented. Higher generation probabilities were observed for clonotypes shared by all four sorted-subset donors than for non-shared clonotypes. Estimated clonotype richness was generally larger for naive than for memory subsets.

The germline V gene supplies CDR1 SNHLY and CDR2 FYNNEI. V drops 7 bases and J drops 2 bases, leaving 10 bases in between. CDR3 length: 13 amino acids, cysteine to phenylalanine. Of all the DNA, just the CDR3 is kept, 39 bases in frame from base 1. Comments on this clone: Its antigen is unknown. No per-base quality is available; no much larger clone lies one base away.

The sequenced sample consisted of memory CD4+ T cells sorted from blood. Interpreted using the paper, the cell subset or site label stands for: CD45RA-negative fraction. The receptor chain draws on TRBV2 and TRBJ2-3; a confident D gene designation cannot be given. The receptor was derived from a man younger than 30 in good health. Read as DNA, the sequence is TGTGCCAGCAACGGCATTTCCACAGATACGCAGTATTTT. This is translated as CASNGISTDTQYF.